These T cell receptor beta chains were read from a single sample in a study of T-cell memory formation after mild COVID-19. Each CDR3 protein gets one entry after TCRdb re-called the 5' RACE reads with MiXCR. The table lists tens of thousands of distinct CDR3 sequences, over 15% of them singletons. Sequencing was performed on PBMCs or a T cell subset sorted from them (not recorded which). These receptors came from an adult woman who had mild COVID-19 (a few samples of this study predate the infection). Cell type and time point are not known. Each CDR3 is given with its conserved first and last residue. A D gene is named only where the DNA matches it firmly. The listing skips clone size in some rows; elsewhere it reads once, few, many or a size class.

v_call,clone_size,j_call,d_call,cdr3_aa,cdr3_nt
TRBV7-9,-,TRBJ1-1,TRBD1,CASTLGGADTEAFF,TGTGCCAGCACCTTAGGGGGCGCGGACACTGAAGCTTTCTTT
TRBV12-3/TRBV12-4,-,TRBJ1-1,-,CASSYSVEAFF,TGTGCCAGCAGTTACAGCGTTGAAGCTTTCTTT
TRBV2,-,TRBJ2-7,-,CASSDIPPEQYF,TGTGCCAGCAGTGATATACCGCCCGAGCAGTACTTC
TRBV29-1,-,TRBJ2-1,-,CSVTSGALASYNEQFF,TGCAGCGTTACGTCAGGGGCGCTTGCCTCCTACAATGAGCAGTTCTTC
TRBV20-1,few,TRBJ2-5,TRBD2,CSASAGLAVQETQYF,TGCAGTGCTAGTGCGGGACTAGCGGTCCAAGAGACCCAGTACTTC
TRBV20-1,few,TRBJ2-7,-,CSARDSQGHSYEQYF,TGCAGTGCTAGAGATTCGCAGGGACACTCCTACGAGCAGTACTTC
TRBV27,few,TRBJ2-1,-,CASREGPSQFF,TGTGCTAGCAGAGAAGGGCCTTCGCAGTTCTTC
TRBV5-6,once,TRBJ1-4,-,CASSLRRGNEKLFF,TGTGCCAGCAGCTTAAGGAGAGGGAATGAAAAACTGTTTTTT
TRBV29-1,few,TRBJ2-1,-,CSVEDSRSNEQFF,TGCAGCGTTGAAGATAGCCGGAGCAATGAGCAGTTCTTC
TRBV7-9,few,TRBJ2-1,TRBD2,CASSPRAGGPYNEQFF,TGTGCCAGCAGCCCCCGAGCGGGAGGCCCCTACAATGAGCAGTTCTTC
TRBV7-2,few,TRBJ2-3,-,CASSLRTGSTDTQYF,TGTGCCAGCAGCTTGAGGACGGGAAGCACAGATACGCAGTATTTT
TRBV28,-,TRBJ2-5,-,CASSPPADDMETQYF,TGTGCCAGCAGTCCCCCTGCTGATGATATGGAGACCCAGTACTTC
TRBV29-1,few,TRBJ2-3,-,CSVLEGPLSDTQYF,TGCAGCGTGTTGGAGGGCCCCCTCTCAGATACGCAGTATTTT
TRBV5-1,few,TRBJ1-2,TRBD1,CASSDLSGGPNYGYTF,TGCGCCAGCAGTGATTTGTCAGGGGGACCTAACTATGGCTACACCTTC
TRBV9,-,TRBJ1-3,-,CASSVGPNSGNTIYF,TGTGCCAGCAGCGTAGGGCCGAACTCTGGAAACACCATATATTTT
TRBV30,-,TRBJ2-7,-,CAGHFRDNYEQYF,TGTGCCGGCCACTTCCGGGACAACTACGAGCAGTACTTC
TRBV5-1,-,TRBJ2-2,-,CASSKESYYTGELFF,TGCGCCAGCAGCAAGGAGTCTTATTACACCGGGGAGCTGTTTTTT
TRBV7-2,-,TRBJ2-7,TRBD2,CASSLYAGAGYEQYF,TGTGCCAGCAGCTTATATGCGGGAGCGGGCTACGAGCAGTACTTC
TRBV5-1,-,TRBJ1-1,-,CASSLGDGAEAFF,TGCGCCAGCAGCTTGGGGGACGGGGCTGAAGCTTTCTTT
TRBV7-9,-,TRBJ2-7,TRBD1,CASSFLPGQGVYEQYF,TGTGCCAGCAGCTTCCTCCCGGGACAGGGGGTCTACGAGCAGTACTTC
TRBV29-1,-,TRBJ2-7,-,CSVDGVGETYEQYF,TGCAGCGTTGATGGGGTGGGAGAAACCTACGAGCAGTACTTC
TRBV4-1,few,TRBJ2-3,TRBD1,CASSQELVRTGGEDTQYF,TGCGCCAGCAGCCAAGAGCTCGTAAGGACAGGGGGCGAGGATACGCAGTATTTT
TRBV5-5,few,TRBJ1-1,-,CASSLQGIGLVNTEAFF,TGTGCCAGCAGCTTGCAGGGGATCGGGTTGGTGAACACTGAAGCTTTCTTT
TRBV9,many,TRBJ2-5,TRBD2,CASSVGLAGDVRETQYF,TGTGCCAGCAGCGTAGGACTAGCGGGAGACGTCCGCGAGACCCAGTACTTC
TRBV20-1,-,TRBJ2-2,TRBD2,CSARDRLAGVNTGELFF,TGCAGTGCTAGGGACCGCCTCGCGGGGGTGAACACCGGGGAGCTGTTTTTT
TRBV12-3/TRBV12-4,few,TRBJ1-5,TRBD1,CASSSTTGVQPQHF,TGTGCCAGCAGTTCGACGACAGGGGTACAGCCCCAGCATTTT
TRBV20-1,few,TRBJ1-3,-,CSARDPGGDTIYF,TGCAGTGCTAGAGATCCCGGAGGGGACACCATATATTTT
TRBV10-3,-,TRBJ1-1,-,CAILKEGLGNTEAFF,TGTGCCATCCTGAAAGAGGGTCTCGGGAACACTGAAGCTTTCTTT
TRBV7-3,-,TRBJ2-1,-,CASSLTSDSYNEQFF,TGTGCCAGCAGCTTAACGAGTGACTCTTACAATGAGCAGTTCTTC
TRBV7-9,many,TRBJ2-1,-,CASSDSLVDEQFF,TGTGCCAGCAGCGACTCCCTGGTTGATGAGCAGTTCTTC
TRBV12-3/TRBV12-4,-,TRBJ1-4,-,CASSLRGGANEKLFF,TGTGCCAGCAGTTTAAGAGGAGGGGCTAATGAAAAACTGTTTTTT
TRBV4-3,few,TRBJ2-7,-,CASSQDSQGYEQYF,TGCGCCAGCAGCCAAGATTCTCAAGGCTACGAGCAGTACTTC
TRBV14,few,TRBJ2-2,-,CASSHPPGVARAGGELFF,TGTGCCAGCAGCCACCCCCCAGGGGTAGCTAGAGCAGGCGGGGAGCTGTTTTTT
TRBV2,few,TRBJ2-3,-,CASSAGTSNPDTQYF,TGTGCCAGCAGTGCAGGTACCTCCAACCCAGATACGCAGTATTTT
TRBV7-7,-,TRBJ2-7,TRBD1,CASSPGQGAEGEQYF,TGTGCTAGCAGCCCCGGACAGGGGGCTGAGGGCGAGCAGTACTTC
TRBV24-1,few,TRBJ2-3,-,CATSDLASRGDTQYF,TGTGCCACCAGTGATTTAGCCAGCCGAGGGGATACGCAGTATTTT
TRBV20-1,-,TRBJ2-7,-,CSARDLGQPRHEQYF,TGCAGTGCTAGGGACCTAGGACAACCTCGTCACGAGCAGTACTTC
TRBV7-9,-,TRBJ1-2,-,CASSDLQGTGGYTF,TGTGCCAGCAGCGATTTACAGGGTACTGGTGGCTACACCTTC
TRBV21-1,few,TRBJ1-5,-,CASSKVPRIDREVQPQHF,TGTGCCAGCAGCAAAGTCCCGAGGATAGACAGGGAGGTTCAGCCCCAGCATTTT
TRBV7-9,-,TRBJ2-5,-,CASTMGRNWPTQETQYF,TGTGCCAGCACCATGGGGCGAAATTGGCCAACACAAGAGACCCAGTACTTC
TRBV5-5,few,TRBJ1-1,-,CASSPHPREGSWEAFF,TGTGCCAGCAGCCCACACCCGCGGGAGGGCAGTTGGGAAGCTTTCTTT
TRBV19,few,TRBJ2-7,TRBD1,CASSGPGQGFHEQYF,TGTGCCAGTAGTGGCCCGGGACAGGGATTTCACGAGCAGTACTTC
TRBV15,-,TRBJ2-7,TRBD2,CATSSTAGASSYEQYF,TGTGCCACCAGCAGTACAGCGGGAGCCAGCTCCTACGAGCAGTACTTC
TRBV29-1,few,TRBJ2-1,-,CSVEDVRVDEQFF,TGCAGCGTTGAAGATGTCCGAGTGGATGAGCAGTTCTTC
TRBV4-2,-,TRBJ1-2,-,CASSQRSVYGYTF,TGTGCCAGCAGCCAAAGATCCGTCTATGGCTACACCTTC
TRBV20-1,few,TRBJ2-1,-,CSANNVGLRSYNEQFF,TGCAGTGCCAATAACGTTGGGTTACGCTCCTACAATGAGCAGTTCTTC
TRBV5-1,-,TRBJ2-1,TRBD2,CASSSGTSGNEQFF,TGCGCCAGCAGCTCCGGGACTAGCGGCAATGAGCAGTTCTTC
TRBV6-4,few,TRBJ2-2,TRBD2,CASSSGTSDTGELFF,TGTGCCAGCAGCTCCGGGACTAGCGACACCGGGGAGCTGTTTTTT
TRBV29-1,-,TRBJ1-1,-,CSVSPTGNTEAFF,TGCAGCGTCTCCCCTACAGGGAACACTGAAGCTTTCTTT
TRBV23-1,-,TRBJ2-7,-,CASSQRVSSYEQYF,TGCGCCAGCAGTCAAAGGGTGAGCTCCTACGAGCAGTACTTC
TRBV12-3/TRBV12-4,medium-sized,TRBJ2-7,-,CASSFWTPYEQYF,TGTGCCAGCAGTTTTTGGACACCCTACGAGCAGTACTTC